Each of the 11 T cell receptor beta chains below was sequenced from the same sample in a study of immune characterization of retroperitoneal liposarcoma. A single record per CDR3 protein comes from TCRdb applying MiXCR to the PCR reads. The repertoire has roughly 10,000 distinct CDR3 sequences, 45% to 50% of them found once; the top ten carry about 10%. The sample was tumor tissue. The receptors shown here come from a female donor with retroperitoneal liposarcoma.

This rearrangement joins TRBV27 to TRBJ2-1; no definite D call. The V gene lost 1 base and the J gene lost 7 bases, with 11 bases spanning the gap. This CDR3 contains 14 residues. Germline loops: CDR1 MNHEY, CDR2 SMNVEV (reference sequence). The CDR3 here is CASSLWGLLNEQFF. For the CDR3, the DNA is TGTGCCAGCAGTTTATGGGGTTTATTGAATGAGCAGTTCTTC.

The CDR3 region is CASSETQKLAGVPYEQFF. The CDR3 DNA reads as TGTGCCAGCAGTGAGACACAAAAACTAGCGGGGGTCCCCTACGAGCAGTTCTTC. The chain uses TRBV12-3 or TRBV12-4 and TRBJ2-1; 11 nucleotides align to TRBD2. The CDR3 is 18 residues long. V lost 5 bases and J lost 10; bases outside the gene matches: 19.

In DNA form, the CDR3 reads TGTGCCGCGCGGACAGGGATGGGCACAGATACGCAGTATTTT. Protein sequence: CAARTGMGTDTQYF. The chain uses TRBV6-1 and TRBJ2-3; TRBD1 matches at 8 bases. V shed 11 bases, J shed 1 base, and the junction held 8 bases outside the gene matches. This CDR3 contains 14 residues. CDR1 is MNHNS, CDR2 SASEGT, per germline.

The CDR3: CASSAAGGGGELFF. CDR3 DNA sequence: TGTGCCAGCAGTGCAGCGGGAGGGGGCGGGGAGCTGTTTTTT. The chain carries TRBV12-3 or TRBV12-4 and TRBJ2-2; 10 bases agree with TRBD2. The CDR3 covers 14 residues. J was trimmed by 7 bases and V by 5 bases; bases with no gene match: 4.

The V call is TRBV27, the J call TRBJ2-1, with D unresolved. The V gene lost 5 bases and the J gene lost 2 bases, with 7 bases spanning the gap. CDR3 size: 13 residues. The germline gives CDR1 MNHEY, CDR2 SMNVEV (reference sequence). In DNA, the CDR3 is TGTGCCAGCAGTCCCAAGACCTACAATGAGCAGTTCTTC. Its protein is CASSPKTYNEQFF.

This chain's CDR3 is CASTSRRLAAYNEQFF. CDR3 bases: TGTGCCAGCACCTCTAGACGACTAGCAGCCTACAATGAGCAGTTCTTC. The chain recombines TRBV6-1 with TRBJ2-1; 7 bases are shared with TRBD2. This CDR3 is 16 amino acids long. V lost 7 bases and J lost 2; bases outside the gene matches: 11. CDR1 MNHNS and CDR2 SASEGT come from the germline V gene.

The V gene is TRBV6-6, the J gene TRBJ2-2; unclear D gene. From germline, CDR1 is MNHNY and CDR2 SVGAGI (reference sequence). Trimming cost V 3 bases and J 4 bases, with 9 bases left between them. The CDR3 runs 14 residues. CDR3 amino acids: CASSYTASTGELFF. CDR3 bases: TGTGCCAGCAGTTATACCGCGTCCACCGGGGAGCTGTTTTTT.

At least ten counts were recorded for this clonotype. V gene TRBV27 combines with J gene TRBJ2-1; D unclear. The DNA matches TRBJ2-7 better at its end, which makes the J call doubtful. The CDR3 runs 14 residues. Germline assignment: CDR1 MNHEY and CDR2 SMNVEV (reference sequence). CDR3 nucleotides: TGTGCCAGCAGTTTCGAGAGCTCCTACAATGAGCAGTACTTC. Its protein product is CASSFESSYNEQYF.

This clonotype turned up a few times. V and J are TRBV7-6 and TRBJ2-1; a possible D gene is TRBD1 (5 bases). This CDR3 has 17 amino acids. Deletions cut 6 bases from V and 4 bases from J, with 22 bases between. The germline V gene has CDR1 SGHVS and CDR2 FNYEAQ. DNA of the CDR3: TGTGCCAGCAGTTTATCTCTCAGGCAGGGTGTGTACAATGAGCAGTTCTTC. Its translation is CASSLSLRQGVYNEQFF.

J is TRBJ2-5 and V is TRBV7-6; D is undetermined. Looked up from germline, CDR1 is SGHVS and CDR2 is FNYEAQ. Trimming removed 2 bases from V and 0 bases from J, with 7 bases in between. The CDR3 runs to 14 residues. CDR3 loop: CASSLTRDQETQYF. In DNA form, the CDR3 reads TGTGCCAGCAGCTTAACCCGGGACCAAGAGACCCAGTACTTC.

This clonotype was seen a handful of times. The chain uses TRBV27 and TRBJ2-5, with 11 nucleotides matching TRBD2. The length of the CDR3 is 17 residues. V lost 6 bases and J lost 11; bases outside the gene matches: 20. The germline CDR1 and CDR2 sequences are MNHEY and SMNVEV (reference sequence). CDR3 coding DNA: TGTGCCAGCAGCATAAAAGCCCGGGGGCTAGCGGGAGGACAGCAGTACTTC. Translating gives CASSIKARGLAGGQQYF.